The T cell receptor beta chain described here comes from a study of T cells in localized non-small cell lung cancer. Comments on this clone: Its antigen remains unidentified.

The CDR3 runs to 18 residues. Trimming at V came to 4 bases and at J to 2 bases, leaving 16 bases not matched to a gene. The germline V gene has CDR1 LGHNA and CDR2 YNFKEQ. Study-wide findings and caveats: In uninvolved adjacent lung, T cell clonality reached its highest value, exceeding tumor. Adjacent lung exhibited a median of approximately 50 among the 100 most abundant tumor clones.

Measured with immunoSEQ multiplex PCR; TCRdb has only the in-frame clones, and not every one. The table lists roughly 40,000 clones, around 87% of them singletons. This TCR was sampled from a man aged 18-55 years with stage I lung adenocarcinoma. Sequenced here: peripheral blood, sampled before any cancer treatment. The chain has TRBV4-2 and TRBJ1-2; 7 nucleotides match TRBD1. In nucleotides, the CDR3 is TGTGCCAGCAGCCCTTCGATTATCAGGACAGGAGCGAACTATGGCTACACCTTC. The encoded protein is CASSPSIIRTGANYGYTF.